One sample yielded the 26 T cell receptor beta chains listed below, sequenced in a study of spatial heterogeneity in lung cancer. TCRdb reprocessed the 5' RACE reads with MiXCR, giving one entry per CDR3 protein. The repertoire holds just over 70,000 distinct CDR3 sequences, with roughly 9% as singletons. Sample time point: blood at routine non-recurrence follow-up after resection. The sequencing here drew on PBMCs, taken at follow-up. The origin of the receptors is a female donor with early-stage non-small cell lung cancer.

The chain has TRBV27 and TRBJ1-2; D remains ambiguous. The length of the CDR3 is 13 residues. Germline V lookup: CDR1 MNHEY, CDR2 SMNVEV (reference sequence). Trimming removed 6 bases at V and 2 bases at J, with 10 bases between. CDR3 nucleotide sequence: TGTGCCAGCAGCATTTATGCGAACTATGGCTACACCTTC. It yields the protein CASSIYANYGYTF.

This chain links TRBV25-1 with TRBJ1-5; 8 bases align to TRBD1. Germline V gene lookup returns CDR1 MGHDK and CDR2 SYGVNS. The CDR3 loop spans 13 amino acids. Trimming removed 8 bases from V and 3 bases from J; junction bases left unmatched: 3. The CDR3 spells CASSDRVNQPQHF. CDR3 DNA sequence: TGTGCCAGCTCGGACAGGGTCAATCAGCCCCAGCATTTT.

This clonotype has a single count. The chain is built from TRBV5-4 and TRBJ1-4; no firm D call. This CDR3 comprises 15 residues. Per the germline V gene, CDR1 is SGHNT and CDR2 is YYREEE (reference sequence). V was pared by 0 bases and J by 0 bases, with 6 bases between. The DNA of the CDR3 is TGTGCCAGCAGCTTGGAGGGAGCAACTAATGAAAAACTGTTTTTT. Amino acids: CASSLEGATNEKLFF.

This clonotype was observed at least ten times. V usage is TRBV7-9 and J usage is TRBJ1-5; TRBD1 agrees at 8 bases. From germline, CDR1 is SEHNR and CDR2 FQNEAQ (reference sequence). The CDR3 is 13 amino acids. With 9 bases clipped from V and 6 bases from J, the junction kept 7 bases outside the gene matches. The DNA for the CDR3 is TGTGCCAGTGACAGGGGCATAGGTCAGCCCCAGCATTTT. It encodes CASDRGIGQPQHF.

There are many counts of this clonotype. The CDR3: CASSQVLYEQYF. The CDR3 DNA is TGTGCCAGCAGTCAGGTATTGTACGAGCAGTACTTC. The chain links TRBV28 to TRBJ2-7; D is unclear. V gave up 5 bases and J gave up 4 bases, with 9 bases separating them. The CDR3 is made up of 12 amino acids. CDR1 and CDR2 (germline): MDHEN, SYDVKM.

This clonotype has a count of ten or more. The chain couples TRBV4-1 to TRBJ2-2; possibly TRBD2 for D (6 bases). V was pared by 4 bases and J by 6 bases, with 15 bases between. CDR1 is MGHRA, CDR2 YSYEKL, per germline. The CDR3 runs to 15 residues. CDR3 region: CASSRPSSAAGELFF. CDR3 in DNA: TGCGCCAGCAGCCGTCCATCTAGCGCCGCCGGGGAGCTGTTTTTT.

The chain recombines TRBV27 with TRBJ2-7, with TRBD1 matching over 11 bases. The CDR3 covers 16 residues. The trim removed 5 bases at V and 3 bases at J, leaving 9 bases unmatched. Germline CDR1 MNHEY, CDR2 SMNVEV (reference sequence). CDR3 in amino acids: CASSPLDRGRVYEQYF. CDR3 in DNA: TGTGCCAGCAGTCCCCTGGACAGGGGGCGCGTCTACGAGCAGTACTTC.

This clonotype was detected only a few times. CDR3 nucleotides: TGTGCCAGCAGTCCCGGGACAGGGGCAACCGACAATGAGCAGTTCTTC. This gives the protein CASSPGTGATDNEQFF. The chain carries TRBV28 and TRBJ2-1; TRBD1 aligns across 10 bases. Per the germline V gene, CDR1 is MDHEN and CDR2 is SYDVKM. V was clipped by 5 bases and J by 5 bases; unmatched bases: 9. This CDR3 is 16 amino acids long.

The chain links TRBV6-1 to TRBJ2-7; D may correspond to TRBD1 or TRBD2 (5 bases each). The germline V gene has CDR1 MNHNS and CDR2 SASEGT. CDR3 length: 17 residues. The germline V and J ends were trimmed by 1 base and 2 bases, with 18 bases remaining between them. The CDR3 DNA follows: TGTGCCAGCAGTGAAGGGAACTCCGGGACGGAGACCTACGAGCAGTACTTC. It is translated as CASSEGNSGTETYEQYF.

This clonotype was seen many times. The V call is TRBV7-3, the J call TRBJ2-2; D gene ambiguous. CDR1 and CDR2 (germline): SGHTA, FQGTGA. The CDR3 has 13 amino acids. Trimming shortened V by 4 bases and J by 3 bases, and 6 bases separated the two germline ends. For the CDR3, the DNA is TGTGCCAGCAGCTCCCCAGACACCGGGGAGCTGTTTTTT. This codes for CASSSPDTGELFF. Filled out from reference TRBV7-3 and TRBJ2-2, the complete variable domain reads GAGVSQTPSNKVTEKGKYVELRCDPISGHTALYWYRQSLGQGPEFLIYFQGTGAADDSGLPNDRFFAVRPEGSVSTLKIQRTERGDSAVYLCASSSPDTGELFFGEGSRLTVL.

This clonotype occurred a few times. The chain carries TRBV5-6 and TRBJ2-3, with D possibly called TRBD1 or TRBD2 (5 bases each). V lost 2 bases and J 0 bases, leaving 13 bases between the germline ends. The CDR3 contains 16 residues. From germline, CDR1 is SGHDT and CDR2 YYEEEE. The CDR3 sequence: CASSFGAASSTDTQYF. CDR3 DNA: TGTGCCAGCAGCTTCGGGGCCGCCTCTAGCACAGATACGCAGTATTTT.

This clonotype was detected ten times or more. This CDR3 reads CATLDPTNTGELFF. The CDR3 DNA is TGTGCCACCCTAGACCCTACGAACACCGGGGAGCTGTTTTTT. The chain carries TRBV7-9 and TRBJ2-2; no clear D. The CDR3 runs 14 residues. Per germline, CDR1 SEHNR and CDR2 FQNEAQ (reference sequence). V gave up 10 bases and J gave up 0 bases, with 12 bases separating them.

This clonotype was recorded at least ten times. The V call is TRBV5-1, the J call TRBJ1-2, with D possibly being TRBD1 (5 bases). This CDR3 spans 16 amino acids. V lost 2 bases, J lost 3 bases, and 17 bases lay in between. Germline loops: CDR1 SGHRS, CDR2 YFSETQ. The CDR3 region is CASSFTGVVPDYGYTF. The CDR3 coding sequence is TGCGCCAGCAGCTTCACAGGCGTCGTTCCAGACTATGGCTACACCTTC.

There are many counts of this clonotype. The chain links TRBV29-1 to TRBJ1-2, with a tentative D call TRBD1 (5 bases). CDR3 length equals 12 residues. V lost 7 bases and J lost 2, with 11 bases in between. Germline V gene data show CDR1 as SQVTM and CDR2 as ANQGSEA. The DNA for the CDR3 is TGCAGCGGGGCGGGGACCAACTATGGCTACACCTTC. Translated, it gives CSGAGTNYGYTF.

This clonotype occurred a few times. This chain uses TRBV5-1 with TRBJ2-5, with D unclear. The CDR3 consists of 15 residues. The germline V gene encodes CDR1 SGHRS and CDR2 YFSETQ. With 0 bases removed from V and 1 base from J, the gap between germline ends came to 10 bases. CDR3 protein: CASSLAPIVQETQYF. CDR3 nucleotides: TGCGCCAGCAGCTTGGCTCCGATCGTCCAAGAGACCCAGTACTTC.

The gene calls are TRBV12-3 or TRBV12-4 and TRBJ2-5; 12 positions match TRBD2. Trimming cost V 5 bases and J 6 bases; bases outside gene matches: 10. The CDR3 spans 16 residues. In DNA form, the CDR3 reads TGTGCCAGCAGTCCGTCACTAGCGGGAGGTACTAAGACCCAGTACTTC. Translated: CASSPSLAGGTKTQYF.

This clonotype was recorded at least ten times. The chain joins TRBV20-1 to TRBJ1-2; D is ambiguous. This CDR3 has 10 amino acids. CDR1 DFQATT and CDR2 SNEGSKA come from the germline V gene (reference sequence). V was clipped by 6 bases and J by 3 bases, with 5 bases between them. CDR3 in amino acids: CSAAYYGYTF. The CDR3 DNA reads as TGCAGTGCCGCATACTATGGCTACACCTTC.

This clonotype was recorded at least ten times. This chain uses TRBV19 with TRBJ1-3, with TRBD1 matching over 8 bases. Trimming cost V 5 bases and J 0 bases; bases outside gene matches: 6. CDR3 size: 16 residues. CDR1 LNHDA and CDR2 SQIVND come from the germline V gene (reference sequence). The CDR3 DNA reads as TGTGCCAGTAGTTCCGGACAGGGAAGCTCTGGAAACACCATATATTTT. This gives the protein CASSSGQGSSGNTIYF.

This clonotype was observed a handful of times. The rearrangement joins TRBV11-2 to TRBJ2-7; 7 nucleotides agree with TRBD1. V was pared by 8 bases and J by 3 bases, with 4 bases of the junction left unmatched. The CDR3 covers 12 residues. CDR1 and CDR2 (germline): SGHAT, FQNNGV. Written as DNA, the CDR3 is TGTGCCAGCGGACAGGTTCTCTACGAGCAGTACTTC. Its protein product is CASGQVLYEQYF.

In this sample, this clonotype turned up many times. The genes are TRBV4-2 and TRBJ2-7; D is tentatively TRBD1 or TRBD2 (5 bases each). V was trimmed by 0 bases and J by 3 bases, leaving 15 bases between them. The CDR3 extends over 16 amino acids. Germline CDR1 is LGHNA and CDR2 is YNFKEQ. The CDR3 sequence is CASSQDPERGVYEQYF. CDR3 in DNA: TGTGCCAGCAGCCAAGACCCCGAGAGGGGTGTCTACGAGCAGTACTTC.

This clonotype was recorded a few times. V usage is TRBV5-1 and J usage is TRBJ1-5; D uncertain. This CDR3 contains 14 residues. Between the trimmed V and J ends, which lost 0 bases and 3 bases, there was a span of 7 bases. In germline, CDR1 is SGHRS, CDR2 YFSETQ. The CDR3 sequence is CASSLDGNNQPQHF. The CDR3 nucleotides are TGCGCCAGCAGCTTGGATGGAAACAATCAGCCCCAGCATTTT.

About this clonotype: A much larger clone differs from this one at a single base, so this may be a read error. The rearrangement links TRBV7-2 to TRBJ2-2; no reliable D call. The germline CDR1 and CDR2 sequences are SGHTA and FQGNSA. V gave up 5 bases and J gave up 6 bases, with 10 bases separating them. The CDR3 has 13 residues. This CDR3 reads CASSPRSSGELFF. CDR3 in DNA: TGTGCCAGCAGCCCCCGTAGCTCCGGGGAGCTGTTTTTT.

The CDR3 DNA follows: TGTGCCAGCAGTCGGGCCTCCCCGCCGGGAGGCTACACCTTC. This codes for CASSRASPPGGYTF. This chain links TRBV7-9 with TRBJ1-2; no reliable D call. This CDR3 spans 14 amino acids. V shed 6 bases and J shed 8 bases, with 19 bases lying between them. CDR1 and CDR2 from the germline V gene are SEHNR and FQNEAQ (reference sequence).

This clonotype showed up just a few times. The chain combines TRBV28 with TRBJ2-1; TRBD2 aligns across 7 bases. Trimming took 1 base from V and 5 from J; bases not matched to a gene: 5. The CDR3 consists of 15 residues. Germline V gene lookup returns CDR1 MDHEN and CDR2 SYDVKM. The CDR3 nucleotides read TGTGCCAGCAGTTTATTGGGCGGGAGCGACAATGAGCAGTTCTTC. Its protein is CASSLLGGSDNEQFF.

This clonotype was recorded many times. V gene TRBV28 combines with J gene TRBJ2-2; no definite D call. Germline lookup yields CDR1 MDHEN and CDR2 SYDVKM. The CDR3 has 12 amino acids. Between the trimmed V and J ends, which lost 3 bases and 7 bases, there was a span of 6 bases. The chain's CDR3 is CASSFPLGELFF. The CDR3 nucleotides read TGTGCCAGCAGTTTCCCGCTCGGGGAGCTGTTTTTT.

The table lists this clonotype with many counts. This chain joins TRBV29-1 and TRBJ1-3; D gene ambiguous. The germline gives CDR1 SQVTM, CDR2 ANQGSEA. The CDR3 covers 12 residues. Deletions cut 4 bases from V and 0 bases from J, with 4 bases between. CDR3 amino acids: CSVGDSGNTIYF. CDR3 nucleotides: TGCAGCGTTGGGGACTCTGGAAACACCATATATTTT.